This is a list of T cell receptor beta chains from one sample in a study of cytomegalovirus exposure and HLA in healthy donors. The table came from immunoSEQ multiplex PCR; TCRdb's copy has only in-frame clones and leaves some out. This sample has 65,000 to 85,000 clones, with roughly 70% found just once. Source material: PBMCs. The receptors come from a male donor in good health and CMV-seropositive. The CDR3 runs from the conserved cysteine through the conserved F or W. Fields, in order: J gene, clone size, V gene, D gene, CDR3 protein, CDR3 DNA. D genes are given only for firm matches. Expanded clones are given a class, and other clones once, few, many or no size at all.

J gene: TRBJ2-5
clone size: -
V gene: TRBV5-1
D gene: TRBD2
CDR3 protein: CASSLAGGPLVETQYF
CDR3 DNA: TGCGCCAGCAGCCTAGCGGGAGGGCCCTTGGTGGAGACCCAGTACTTC

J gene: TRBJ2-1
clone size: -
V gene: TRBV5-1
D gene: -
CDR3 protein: CASSTASYNEQFF
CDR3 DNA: TGCGCCAGCAGTACTGCGTCCTACAATGAGCAGTTCTTC

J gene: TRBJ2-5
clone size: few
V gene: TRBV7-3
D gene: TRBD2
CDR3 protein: CASSSGPTPGGQYF
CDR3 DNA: TGTGCCAGCAGCTCGGGACCGACCCCGGGGGGCCAGTACTTC

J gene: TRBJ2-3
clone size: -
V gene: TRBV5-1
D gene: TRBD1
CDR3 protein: CASSWGQGGTDTQYF
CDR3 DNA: TGCGCCAGCAGCTGGGGACAGGGAGGCACAGATACGCAGTATTTT

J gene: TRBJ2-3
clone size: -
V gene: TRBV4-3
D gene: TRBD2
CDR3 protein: CASSQTWGGVDTQYF
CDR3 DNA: TGCGCCAGCAGCCAGACATGGGGGGGAGTAGATACGCAGTATTTT

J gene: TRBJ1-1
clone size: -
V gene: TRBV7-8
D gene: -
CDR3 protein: CASSLTRPGHTEAFF
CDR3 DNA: TGTGCCAGCAGCTTAACCCGGCCAGGCCACACTGAAGCTTTCTTT

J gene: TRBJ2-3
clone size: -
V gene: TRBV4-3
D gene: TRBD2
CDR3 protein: CASSQDRIAGALSTDTQYF
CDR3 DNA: TGCGCCAGCAGCCAAGATCGGATAGCGGGGGCTCTTAGCACAGATACGCAGTATTTT

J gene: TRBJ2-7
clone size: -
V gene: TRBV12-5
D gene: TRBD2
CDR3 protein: CASGLAFGAGDGEQYF
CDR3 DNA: TGTGCTAGTGGTTTGGCTTTTGGAGCGGGAGACGGCGAGCAGTACTTC

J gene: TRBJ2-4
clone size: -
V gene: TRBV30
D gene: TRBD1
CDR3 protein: CAWSDDRGAKNIQYF
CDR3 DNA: TGTGCCTGGAGTGATGACAGGGGGGCCAAAAACATTCAGTACTTC

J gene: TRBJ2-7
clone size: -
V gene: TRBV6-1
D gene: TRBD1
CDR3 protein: CASPGTGRSSYEQYF
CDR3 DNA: TGTGCCAGCCCCGGGACAGGGCGAAGCTCCTACGAGCAGTACTTC

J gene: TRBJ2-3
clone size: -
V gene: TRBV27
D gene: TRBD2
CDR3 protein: CASSTTSGRTTDTQYF
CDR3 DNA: TGTGCCAGCAGCACGACTAGCGGGAGGACCACAGATACGCAGTATTTT

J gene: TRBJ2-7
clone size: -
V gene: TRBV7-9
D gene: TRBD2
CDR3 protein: CASSLVGREQYF
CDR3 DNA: TGTGCCAGCAGCTTAGTCGGGAGGGAGCAGTACTTC

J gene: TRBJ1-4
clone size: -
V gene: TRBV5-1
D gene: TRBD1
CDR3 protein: CASSYTGEEKLFF
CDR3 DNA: TGCGCCAGCAGCTATACAGGGGAGGAAAAACTGTTTTTT

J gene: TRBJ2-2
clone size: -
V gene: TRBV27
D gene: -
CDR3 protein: CASIQQGSGGELFF
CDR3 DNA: TGTGCCAGCATCCAACAGGGATCGGGCGGGGAGCTGTTTTTT

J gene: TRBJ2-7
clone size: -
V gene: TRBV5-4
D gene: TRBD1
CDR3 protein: CASGPGQIYEQYF
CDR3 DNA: TGTGCCAGCGGCCCGGGACAGATCTACGAGCAGTACTTC

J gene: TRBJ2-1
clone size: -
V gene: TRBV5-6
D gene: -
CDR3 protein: CASSLDSEQFF
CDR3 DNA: TGTGCCAGCAGCTTGGATAGTGAGCAGTTCTTC

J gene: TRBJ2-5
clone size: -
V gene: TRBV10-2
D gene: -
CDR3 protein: CASSGAGAQETQYF
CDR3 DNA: TGCGCCAGCAGTGGGGCAGGGGCGCAAGAGACCCAGTACTTC

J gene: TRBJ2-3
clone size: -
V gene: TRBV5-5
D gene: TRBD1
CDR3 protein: CASSFLDRIEDTQYF
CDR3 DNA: TGTGCCAGCAGCTTCCTGGACAGGATTGAAGATACGCAGTATTTT

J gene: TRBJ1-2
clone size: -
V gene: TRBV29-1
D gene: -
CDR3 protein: CSVEVNDRIDGATYGYTF
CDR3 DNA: TGCAGCGTTGAAGTGAATGACAGGATCGACGGGGCAACCTATGGCTACACCTTC

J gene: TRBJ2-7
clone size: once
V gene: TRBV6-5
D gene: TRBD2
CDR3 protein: CASSYSWAGEYEQYF
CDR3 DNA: TGTGCCAGCAGTTACTCTTGGGCGGGAGAATACGAGCAGTACTTC

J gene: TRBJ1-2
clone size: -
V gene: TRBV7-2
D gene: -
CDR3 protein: CASSWDTPGGYTF
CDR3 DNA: TGTGCCAGCAGCTGGGACACACCTGGAGGCTACACCTTC

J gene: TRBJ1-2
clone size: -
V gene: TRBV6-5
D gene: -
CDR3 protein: CASSYEAGNWYGYTF
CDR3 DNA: TGTGCCAGCAGTTACGAGGCAGGGAATTGGTATGGCTACACCTTC

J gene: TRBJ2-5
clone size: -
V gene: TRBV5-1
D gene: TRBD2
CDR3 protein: CASSLGQLAGAQETQYF
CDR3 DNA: TGCGCCAGCAGCTTGGGTCAACTAGCGGGAGCCCAAGAGACCCAGTACTTC

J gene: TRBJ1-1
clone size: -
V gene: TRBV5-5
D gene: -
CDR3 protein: CASSVGHRRTEAFF
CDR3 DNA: TGTGCCAGCAGCGTGGGACATCGACGGACTGAAGCTTTCTTT

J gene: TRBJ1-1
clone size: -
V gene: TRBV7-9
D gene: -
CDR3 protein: CSSSPSGVWAFF
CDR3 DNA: TGTTCCAGCAGCCCGTCAGGGGTGTGGGCTTTCTTT

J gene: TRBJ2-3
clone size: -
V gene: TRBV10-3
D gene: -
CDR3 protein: CAISGNQGGDTQYF
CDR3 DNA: TGTGCCATCAGTGGAAACCAGGGGGGAGATACGCAGTATTTT

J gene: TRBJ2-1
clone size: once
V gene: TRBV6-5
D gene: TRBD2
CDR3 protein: CASRGLAKDEQFF
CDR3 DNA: TGTGCCAGCAGAGGACTAGCGAAAGATGAGCAGTTCTTC

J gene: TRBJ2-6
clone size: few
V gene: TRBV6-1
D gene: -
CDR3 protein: CASRLGGSGANVLTF
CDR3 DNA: TGTGCCAGCCGCCTCGGTGGCTCTGGGGCCAACGTCCTGACTTTC

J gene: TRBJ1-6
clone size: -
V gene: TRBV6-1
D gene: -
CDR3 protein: CASSTGTIYNSPLHF
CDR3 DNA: TGTGCCAGCAGTACAGGGACGATCTATAATTCACCCCTCCACTTT

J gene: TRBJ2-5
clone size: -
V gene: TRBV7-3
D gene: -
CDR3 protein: CASSLNPGRGETQYF
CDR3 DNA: TGTGCCAGCAGCTTAAATCCGGGGCGGGGAGAGACCCAGTACTTC

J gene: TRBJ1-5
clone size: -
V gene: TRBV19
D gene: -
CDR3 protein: CASSIVGLNGQPQHF
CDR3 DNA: TGTGCCAGTAGTATAGTGGGACTCAATGGGCAGCCCCAGCATTTT

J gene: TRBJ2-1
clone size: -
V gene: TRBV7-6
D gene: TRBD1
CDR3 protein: CASSLTGGTGSYNEQFF
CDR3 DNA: TGTGCCAGCAGCTTAACGGGCGGGACAGGCTCCTACAATGAGCAGTTCTTC

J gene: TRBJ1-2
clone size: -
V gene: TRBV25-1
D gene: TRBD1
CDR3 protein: CASSQGAKSSGYTF
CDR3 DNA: TGTGCCAGCAGCCAGGGGGCGAAATCTAGTGGCTACACCTTC

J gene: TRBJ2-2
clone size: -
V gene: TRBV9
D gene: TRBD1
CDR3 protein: CASQQGSNTGELFF
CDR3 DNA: TGTGCCAGCCAACAGGGGTCGAACACCGGGGAGCTGTTTTTT

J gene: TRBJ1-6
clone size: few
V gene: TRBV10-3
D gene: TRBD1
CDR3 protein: CAISARQGGDNSPLHF
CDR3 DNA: TGTGCCATCAGCGCCAGACAGGGTGGGGATAATTCACCCCTCCACTTT

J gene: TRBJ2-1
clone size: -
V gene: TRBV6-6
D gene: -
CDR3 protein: CASSRPADSNNEQFF
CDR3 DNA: TGTGCCAGCAGTAGACCCGCGGACTCGAACAATGAGCAGTTCTTC

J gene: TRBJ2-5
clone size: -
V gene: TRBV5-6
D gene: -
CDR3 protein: CASSPTDGPETQYF
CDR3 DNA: TGTGCCAGCAGTCCTACAGACGGTCCAGAGACCCAGTACTTC

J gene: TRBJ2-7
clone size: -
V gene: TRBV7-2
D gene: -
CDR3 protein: CASSFGGTYYEQYF
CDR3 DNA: TGTGCCAGCAGCTTTGGGGGGACTTACTACGAGCAGTACTTC

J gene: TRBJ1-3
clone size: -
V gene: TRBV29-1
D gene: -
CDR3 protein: CSVDIQGSGNTIYF
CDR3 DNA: TGCAGCGTTGATATTCAGGGCTCTGGAAACACCATATATTTT

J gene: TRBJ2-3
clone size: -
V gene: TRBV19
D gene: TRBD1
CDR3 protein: CASSSGQGRADTQYF
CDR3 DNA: TGTGCCAGTAGTAGCGGACAGGGGCGGGCAGATACGCAGTATTTT

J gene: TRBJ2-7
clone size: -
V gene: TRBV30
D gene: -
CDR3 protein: CAWSRVYEQYF
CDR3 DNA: TGTGCCTGGAGTCGCGTCTACGAGCAGTACTTC

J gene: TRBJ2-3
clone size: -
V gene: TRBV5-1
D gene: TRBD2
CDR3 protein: CASSLAGGGMTDTQYF
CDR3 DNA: TGCGCCAGCAGCTTGGCCGGCGGGGGGATGACAGATACGCAGTATTTT

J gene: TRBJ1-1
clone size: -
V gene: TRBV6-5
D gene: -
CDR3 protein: CASSLSNGRIEAFF
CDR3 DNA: TGTGCCAGCAGTTTGTCGAACGGGAGGATTGAAGCTTTCTTT

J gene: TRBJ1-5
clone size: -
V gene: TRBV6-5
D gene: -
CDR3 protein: CASRRGGSNQPQHF
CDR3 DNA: TGTGCCAGCAGACGAGGGGGAAGCAATCAGCCCCAGCATTTT

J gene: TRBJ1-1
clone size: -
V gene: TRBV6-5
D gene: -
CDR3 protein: CASSYGLGAEAFF
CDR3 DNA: TGTGCCAGCAGTTACGGACTAGGGGCTGAAGCTTTCTTT

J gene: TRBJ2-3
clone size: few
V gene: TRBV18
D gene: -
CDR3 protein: CASSPRGGISTDTQYF
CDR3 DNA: TGTGCCAGCTCACCGCGTGGCGGGATTAGCACAGATACGCAGTATTTT

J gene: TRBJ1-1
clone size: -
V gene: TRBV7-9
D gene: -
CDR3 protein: CASSLRQENTEAFF
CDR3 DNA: TGTGCCAGCAGCTTACGACAGGAGAACACTGAAGCTTTCTTT

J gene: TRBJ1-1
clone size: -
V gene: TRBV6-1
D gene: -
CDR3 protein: CASSEAVSPTEAFF
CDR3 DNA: TGTGCCAGCAGTGAAGCCGTTAGCCCCACTGAAGCTTTCTTT

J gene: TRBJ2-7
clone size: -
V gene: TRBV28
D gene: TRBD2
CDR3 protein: CASNLLLAGDEQYF
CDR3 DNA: TGTGCCAGCAACCTTCTTCTAGCGGGAGATGAGCAGTACTTC

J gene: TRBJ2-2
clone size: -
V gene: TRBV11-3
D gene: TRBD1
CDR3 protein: CASSLVGTGVKRELFF
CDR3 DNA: TGTGCCAGCAGCTTAGTCGGGACAGGCGTAAAACGGGAGCTGTTTTTT

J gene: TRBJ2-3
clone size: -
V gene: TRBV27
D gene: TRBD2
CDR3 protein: CASSSMGLAGYTDTQYF
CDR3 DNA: TGTGCCAGCAGTTCAATGGGACTAGCGGGATACACAGATACGCAGTATTTT

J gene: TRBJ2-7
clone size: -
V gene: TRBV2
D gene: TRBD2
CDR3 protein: CASKGTSGSSYEQYF
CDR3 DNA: TGTGCCAGCAAGGGGACTAGCGGGAGTTCCTACGAGCAGTACTTC

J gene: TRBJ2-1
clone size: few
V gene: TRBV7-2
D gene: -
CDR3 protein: CASSLVANEQFF
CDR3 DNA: TGTGCCAGCAGCTTAGTCGCGAATGAGCAGTTCTTC